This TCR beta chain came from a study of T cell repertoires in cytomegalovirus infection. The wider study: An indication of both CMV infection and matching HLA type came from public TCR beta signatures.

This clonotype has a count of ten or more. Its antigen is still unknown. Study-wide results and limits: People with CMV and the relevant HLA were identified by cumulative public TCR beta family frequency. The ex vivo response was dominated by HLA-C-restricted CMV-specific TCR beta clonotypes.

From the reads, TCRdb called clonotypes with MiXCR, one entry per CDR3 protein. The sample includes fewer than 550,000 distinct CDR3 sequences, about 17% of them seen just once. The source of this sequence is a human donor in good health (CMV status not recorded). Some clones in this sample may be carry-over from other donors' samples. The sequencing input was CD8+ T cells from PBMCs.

The CDR3: CASSLNTGLNTEAFF. CDR3 DNA sequence: TGTGCCAGCAGTTTAAATACAGGGTTGAACACTGAAGCTTTCTTT. This chain uses TRBV27 with TRBJ1-1, with D tentatively TRBD1 (6 bases). Germline CDR1 MNHEY, CDR2 SMNVEV (reference sequence). V was trimmed by 2 bases and J by 0 bases, leaving 10 bases between them. The CDR3 has 15 residues.